This entry concerns a single T cell receptor (beta chain). Its specificity is not known. The record originates from a study of long-term antiretroviral therapy in people with HIV. Findings and limits, study-wide: Blood collection from the mid-2000s to the late 2010s possibly occurred under older ART regimens.

With 2 bases removed from V and 0 bases from J, the gap between germline ends came to 2 bases. CDR1 is SGHTA, CDR2 FQGTGA, per germline. The CDR3 is 14 residues long. Researchers ran immunoSEQ v3.0 at survey level. Only in-frame clones appear in the TCRdb table, and some are missing; sequencing was by immunoSEQ multiplex PCR. The sample consists of about 23,000 clones, around 81% of them appearing once. The genes are TRBV7-3 and TRBJ1-6; D gene uncertain. The TCR originated in a young man with HIV. Material: unsorted PBMCs, obtained 1.5 years after starting antiretroviral therapy. CDR3 sequence: CASSLGSYNSPLHF. Here the CDR3 DNA reads TGTGCCAGCAGCTTAGGCTCCTATAATTCACCCCTCCACTTT. Full variable domain (missing parts from reference TRBV7-3 and TRBJ1-6): GAGVSQTPSNKVTEKGKYVELRCDPISGHTALYWYRQSLGQGPEFLIYFQGTGAADDSGLPNDRFFAVRPEGSVSTLKIQRTERGDSAVYLCASSLGSYNSPLHFGNGTRLTVT.